This entry concerns a single TCR beta chain. Its matching antigen is unknown. PBMCs were isolated at a quantity of at least 6 million per sample. Using a J-beta primer mix together with a sample-barcoded 5' primer, a second PCR was run for about 6 to 12 cycles. TCRdb re-called the 5' RACE reads through MiXCR, storing one row per CDR3 protein. The table includes about 1.5 million distinct CDR3 sequences, less than 45% detected once. The data derive from a study of blood T cells in healthy people across ages. The study's findings and limits: Estimated diversity across one million T cells was deemed an underestimate.

The J segment lost 6 bases and the V segment lost 3 bases, leaving 8 bases of the junction unmatched. The CDR3 covers 15 residues. The specimen was blood. The clonotype was recovered from a young woman in good health. V usage is TRBV12-3 or TRBV12-4 and J usage is TRBJ2-3; 8 bases fit TRBD2. CDR3 sequence reads: CASSFSGTRGDTQYF. The CDR3 nucleotides read TGTGCCAGCAGTTTTTCCGGGACTAGAGGGGATACGCAGTATTTT.